This T cell receptor (beta chain) is from a study of CXCR3-negative and CXCR3-positive naive CD8 T cells. Study at large: A total of some 130 million TRB reads was generated, with about 1.5 +/- 0.3 million per library. Study results and caveats: Whereas both naive subsets had comparably high diversity, memory CD8+ cells had much lower diversity. The TRB CDR3s that CXCR3-positive naive cells carried were more hydrophobic than those of CXCR3-negative naive cells.

Those CD8+ T cells considered naive were CD45RO-CCR7+CD27+CD95-. On this clonotype itself: Its specificity is not known.

Germline CDR1 and CDR2: LNHDA and SQIVND (reference sequence). The CDR3 covers 12 residues. All TRB cDNA libraries came from 5' RACE performed with UMI labels. Reprocessing the 5' RACE reads, TCRdb reports a single entry for every CDR3 protein and omits DNA. The sample shows some 120,000 distinct CDR3 sequences, and 0.35% to 0.4% sits with its ten largest clones. The sample comprised naive CXCR3+ CD8+ T cells from blood. Described subset: CD45RO-CCR7+CD27+CD95- naive CD8+ T cells expressing CXCR3 (TNR3+). J is TRBJ1-1 and V is TRBV19. The TCR originated in a human donor in good health. Some clones in this sample may be carry-over from other donors' samples. The CDR3 loop reads CASRGGNTEAFF.